Each of the 27 T cell receptor beta chains below was sequenced from the same sample in a study of radiation and T cells in renal cell carcinoma. Indicated time point: baseline pretreatment blood. Treatment specified: 15 Gy SBRT to primary tumor, nephrectomy 4 weeks later. Data came from immunoSEQ multiplex PCR; TCRdb stores just in-frame clones and leaves some out. Of some 150,000 clones in the sample, more than 70% were seen once. The sequences come from blood, collected from a patient whose treatment included radiotherapy and nephrectomy. The receptors shown here come from a woman in her 50s with renal cell carcinoma.

V gene TRBV7-9 combines with J gene TRBJ2-2; D is possibly TRBD1 (6 bases). The CDR3 loop spans 15 amino acids. V dropped 4 bases and J dropped 3 bases, with 12 bases sitting between them. Per germline, CDR1 SEHNR and CDR2 FQNEAQ (reference sequence). The CDR3 region is CASSSLDRDTGELFF. CDR3 bases: TGTGCCAGCAGCTCCTTGGACAGAGACACCGGGGAGCTGTTTTTT.

The chain combines TRBV13 with TRBJ1-6; no reliable D call. CDR1 PRHDT and CDR2 FYEKMQ come from the germline V gene (reference sequence). V lost 6 bases and J 2 bases, leaving 11 bases between the germline ends. The CDR3 loop spans 15 amino acids. The CDR3 DNA is TGTGCCAGCAGGACCAAGGGAGCCTATAATTCACCCCTCCACTTT. It codes for CASRTKGAYNSPLHF.

The chain uses TRBV9 and TRBJ2-6, with no clear D. The germline gives CDR1 SGDLS, CDR2 YYNGEE. The CDR3 covers 13 residues. The V end lost 0 bases, the J end lost 4 bases, and 2 bases lay between the germline ends. CDR3 region: CASSVAGANVLTF. In DNA form, the CDR3 reads TGTGCCAGCAGCGTAGCCGGGGCCAACGTCCTGACTTTC.

This chain joins TRBV6-1 and TRBJ1-5; tentative D call: TRBD1 (6 bases). The germline CDR1 and CDR2 sequences are MNHNS and SASEGT. With 2 bases removed from V and 4 bases from J, the gap between germline ends came to 12 bases. The CDR3 totals 15 residues. CDR3 nucleotides: TGTGCCAGCAGTGAATTACAGGGCAGGAATCAGCCCCAGCATTTT. Protein: CASSELQGRNQPQHF.

V gene TRBV5-1 combines with J gene TRBJ2-7; possibly TRBD1 or TRBD2 for D (5 bases each). Germline CDR1 reads SGHRS; CDR2 reads YFSETQ. The CDR3 length is 16 residues. V shed 4 bases and J shed 0 bases, with 17 bases lying between them. In DNA, the CDR3 is TGCGCCAGCAGCGGGAGTACGGGCAGGGCCTCCTACGAGCAGTACTTC. This gives the protein CASSGSTGRASYEQYF.

The chain joins TRBV5-1 to TRBJ1-1, with a tentative D call TRBD1 (6 bases). The CDR3 has 15 residues. CDR1 and CDR2 from the germline V gene are SGHRS and YFSETQ. The V end was cut by 0 bases, the J end by 4 bases, with 13 bases between. CDR3 protein: CASSLAGGPGTEAFF. In DNA, the CDR3 is TGCGCCAGCAGCTTGGCCGGGGGGCCGGGCACTGAAGCTTTCTTT.

The chain has TRBV30 and TRBJ1-2; D is perhaps TRBD1 (5 bases). V lost 3 bases and J 8 bases, leaving 16 bases between the germline ends. The CDR3 is made up of 13 amino acids. Germline V gives CDR1 GTSNPN, CDR2 SVGIG (reference sequence). The CDR3 DNA sequence: TGTGCCTGGAGCGGCGGGGGAGGCGGCGGCTACACCTTC. Its translation is CAWSGGGGGGYTF.

A few counts support this clone. The V gene is TRBV7-2, the J gene TRBJ1-4; possible D gene TRBD1, 5 bases. Germline V gene data show CDR1 as SGHTA and CDR2 as FQGNSA. There are 14 residues in the CDR3. Trimming cost V 5 bases and J 8 bases, with 15 bases left between them. DNA for the CDR3: TGTGCCAGCAGCCCAGTGGGACCCACGGAAAAACTGTTTTTT. It encodes CASSPVGPTEKLFF.

The chain has TRBV27 and TRBJ1-4; 9 bases agree with TRBD1. Unmatched junction bases numbered 3, after V lost 2 bases and J lost 8 bases. CDR3 size: 14 residues. Germline V CDR1 and CDR2: MNHEY, SMNVEV (reference sequence). The CDR3 sequence: CASSLGTGTEKLFF. The CDR3 DNA follows: TGTGCCAGCAGTTTAGGGACAGGGACGGAAAAACTGTTTTTT.

The chain joins TRBV6-5 to TRBJ1-2, with a possible D match to TRBD1 (6 bases). In germline, CDR1 is MNHEY, CDR2 SVGAGI. This CDR3 has 13 residues. Trimming stripped 6 bases from V and 8 bases from J, with 16 bases between. As DNA, the CDR3 is TGTGCCAGCAGCGAAATCAACAGGGACGGCTACACCTTC. Its translation: CASSEINRDGYTF.

This chain links TRBV28 with TRBJ1-4; 9 bases are shared with TRBD1. Germline CDR1 MDHEN, CDR2 SYDVKM. The CDR3 covers 13 residues. The ends lost 5 bases at V and 10 bases at J; junction bases unmatched: 5. The chain's CDR3 is CASSHPTGGKLFF. CDR3 DNA sequence: TGTGCCAGCAGTCACCCGACAGGGGGAAAACTGTTTTTT.

This clone was observed a handful of times. V and J are TRBV20-1 and TRBJ1-1; D unclear. The length of the CDR3 is 11 residues. V lost 8 bases and J lost 1, with 8 bases in between. Germline CDR1 is DFQATT and CDR2 is SNEGSKA (reference sequence). CDR3 DNA: TGCAGTACGACCGAGAACACTGAAGCTTTCTTT. Its translation: CSTTENTEAFF.

Only one count was recorded for this clone. This rearrangement joins TRBV19 to TRBJ2-7, with 9 bases identical to TRBD1. The CDR3 runs to 14 residues. J was trimmed by 6 bases and V by 6 bases; bases with no gene match: 9. The germline gives CDR1 LNHDA, CDR2 SQIVND (reference sequence). For the CDR3, the DNA is TGTGCCAGTAGCAGTCCCGGGACAGGGATCGAGCAGTACTTC. Translated, it gives CASSSPGTGIEQYF.

This chain joins TRBV5-6 and TRBJ1-1; D is unresolved. CDR3 length: 14 amino acids. The V end lost 0 bases, the J end lost 0 bases, and 6 bases lay between the germline ends. The germline V gene encodes CDR1 SGHDT and CDR2 YYEEEE. CDR3: CASSLGYMNTEAFF. DNA of the CDR3: TGTGCCAGCAGCTTGGGCTATATGAACACTGAAGCTTTCTTT.

The gene calls are TRBV6-1 and TRBJ1-6; D unresolved. The V and J ends lost 6 bases and 0 bases respectively, with 6 bases between them. Germline values: CDR1 MNHNS, CDR2 SASEGT. The CDR3 length is 14 residues. CDR3 sequence reads: CASSEFSYNSPLHF. The DNA of the CDR3 is TGTGCCAGCAGCGAGTTCTCCTATAATTCACCCCTCCACTTT.

The rearrangement joins TRBV5-1 to TRBJ1-6, with a weak D call TRBD1 (5 bases). The CDR3 consists of 18 residues. V lost 5 bases to trimming and J lost 0 bases, with 18 bases between them. Germline loops: CDR1 SGHRS, CDR2 YFSETQ. CDR3: CASREPRDGSSYNSPLHF. CDR3 bases: TGCGCCAGCAGGGAGCCCCGGGACGGGAGCTCCTATAATTCACCCCTCCACTTT.

V and J are TRBV9 and TRBJ1-4; D gene ambiguous. Deletions cut 4 bases from V and 7 bases from J, with 11 bases between. CDR1 is SGDLS, CDR2 YYNGEE, per germline. This CDR3 is 13 amino acids long. DNA of the CDR3: TGTGCCAGCAGCTCAGGACGGGGTGAAAAACTGTTTTTT. It codes for CASSSGRGEKLFF.

This clone was observed a few times. The V call is TRBV18, the J call TRBJ2-3, with D possibly matching TRBD2 (5 bases). The CDR3 sequence is 14 residues long. Deletions cut 3 bases from V and 6 bases from J, with 13 bases between. Germline V CDR1 and CDR2: KGHSH, LQKENI. This chain's CDR3 is CASSPGLIEDTQYF. The DNA of the CDR3 is TGTGCCAGCTCACCCGGACTGATTGAGGATACGCAGTATTTT.

The chain couples TRBV19 to TRBJ2-7; TRBD2 matches at 8 bases. The CDR3 runs 13 residues. The trim removed 6 bases at V and 3 bases at J, leaving 4 bases unmatched. Germline CDR1 is LNHDA and CDR2 is SQIVND (reference sequence). The CDR3 DNA follows: TGTGCCAGTAGCACGGGGGGGATCTACGAGCAGTACTTC. This sequence encodes CASSTGGIYEQYF. Drawing the rest from reference TRBV19 and TRBJ2-7, the complete variable domain is DGGITQSPKYLFRKEGQNVTLSCEQNLNHDAMYWYRQDPGQGLRLIYYSQIVNDFQKGDIAEGYSVSREKKESFPLTVTSAQKNPTAFYLCASSTGGIYEQYFGPGTRLTVT.

The rearrangement links TRBV7-2 to TRBJ1-1, with TRBD1 identical over 7 bases. CDR3 length: 15 residues. The V segment lost 5 bases and the J segment 3 bases; nucleotides outside the gene matches: 9. Germline CDR1 is SGHTA and CDR2 is FQGNSA. CDR3 nucleotide sequence: TGTGCCAGCAGCCCGACGAGACAGGGCGACACTGAAGCTTTCTTT. It yields the protein CASSPTRQGDTEAFF.

V is TRBV10-3 and J is TRBJ1-3; the match to TRBD1 covers 9 bases. CDR1 ENHRY and CDR2 SYGVKD come from the germline V gene. J gave up 3 bases and V 1 base, and 10 bases lay outside the gene matches. This CDR3 contains 18 residues. The CDR3 DNA sequence: TGTGCCATCAGTGAGTTAGATGGACAGGGGAAATTTGGAAACACCATATATTTT. Translated, it gives CAISELDGQGKFGNTIYF.

The chain carries TRBV5-1 and TRBJ1-1; 11 bases fit TRBD1. V lost 4 bases, J lost 6 bases, and 2 bases stayed unmatched. The CDR3 is 13 amino acids. Germline CDR1 SGHRS, CDR2 YFSETQ. CDR3 coding DNA: TGCGCCAGCAGCCGGGGACAGGGGGCTGAAGCTTTCTTT. This gives the protein CASSRGQGAEAFF.

The chain is built from TRBV29-1 and TRBJ2-1; TRBD2 matches 8 bases. Unmatched junction bases numbered 8, after V lost 4 bases and J lost 6 bases. The germline CDR1 and CDR2 sequences are SQVTM and ANQGSEA. CDR3 size: 14 residues. The CDR3, as DNA: TGCAGCGTTGTCCGCCAGCGGGGGCGCAATGAGCAGTTCTTC. It yields the protein CSVVRQRGRNEQFF.

The chain combines TRBV25-1 with TRBJ2-2; 14 bases align to TRBD2. Germline loops: CDR1 MGHDK, CDR2 SYGVNS. V lost 9 bases to trimming and J lost 7 bases; unmatched junction nucleotides: 16. The CDR3 has 18 residues. The CDR3 DNA reads TGTGCCAGTTCCTACCCGGGACTAGCGGGGGCCCATGGCGGGGAGCTGTTTTTT. It yields the protein CASSYPGLAGAHGGELFF.

V usage is TRBV10-3 and J usage is TRBJ2-1; D uncertain. The germline gives CDR1 ENHRY, CDR2 SYGVKD. The V gene lost 0 bases and the J gene lost 6 bases, with 3 bases spanning the gap. CDR3 length equals 12 residues. In DNA, the CDR3 is TGTGCCATCAGTGAGTCTGGCAATGAGCAGTTCTTC. As protein: CAISESGNEQFF.

The DNA of the CDR3 is TGTGCCAGTAGCAGGGGTATCGCTGAAGCTTTCTTT. Protein sequence: CASSRGIAEAFF. The chain is built from TRBV19 and TRBJ1-1; TRBD1 might be the D (6 bases). The CDR3 extends over 12 amino acids. The germline V and J ends were trimmed by 6 bases and 6 bases, with 11 bases remaining between them. Germline V gene data show CDR1 as LNHDA and CDR2 as SQIVND (reference sequence).

The chain has TRBV9 and TRBJ2-3; the D gene is possibly TRBD2 (5 bases). This CDR3 spans 14 amino acids. Germline V lookup: CDR1 SGDLS, CDR2 YYNGEE. The V end lost 0 bases, the J end lost 6 bases, and 11 bases lay between the germline ends. DNA for the CDR3: TGTGCCAGCAGCGTAGTGGGTAGCGCTGATACGCAGTATTTT. It encodes CASSVVGSADTQYF.